This entry lists 14 T cell receptor beta chains sequenced from one sample in a study of T cells in Graves' hyperthyroidism and ophthalmopathy. From RNA transcripts, TCR beta CDR3 regions were amplified. TCR CDR3 regions were first amplified by RT-PCR with HTBI primers. TCRdb reanalysed the multiplex PCR reads using MiXCR and keeps one entry per CDR3 protein. In the table there are 350,000 or so distinct CDR3 sequences, around a sixth of which are singletons. Sequenced sample: blood. All receptors derive from a woman in her 40s with Graves' ophthalmopathy.

The gene calls are TRBV18 and TRBJ1-3; D not resolved. V was trimmed by 4 bases and J by 0 bases, leaving 13 bases between them. Germline loops: CDR1 KGHSH, CDR2 LQKENI. The CDR3 is 16 amino acids. In DNA, the CDR3 is TGTGCCAGCTCACGAATCAAACAGAGCTCTGGAAACACCATATATTTT. This translates into CASSRIKQSSGNTIYF. The full variable domain, completed using reference TRBV18 and TRBJ1-3, is NAGVMQNPRHLVRRRGQEARLRCSPMKGHSHVYWYRQLPEEGLKFMVYLQKENIIDESGMPKERFSAEFPKEGPSILRIQQVVRGDSAAYFCASSRIKQSSGNTIYFGEGSWLTVV.

This clonotype was found many times. This chain connects TRBV27 to TRBJ1-3; TRBD1 is a possible D gene (5 bases). Germline V gene lookup returns CDR1 MNHEY and CDR2 SMNVEV (reference sequence). V dropped 4 bases and J dropped 0 bases, with 10 bases sitting between them. This CDR3 has 15 amino acids. For the CDR3, the DNA is TGTGCCAGCAGTTCCACAGGAAACTCTGGAAACACCATATATTTT. Translating gives CASSSTGNSGNTIYF.

This clonotype was seen repeatedly, ten times or more. V usage is TRBV6-5 and J usage is TRBJ1-2; no firm D call. CDR1 is MNHEY, CDR2 SVGAGI, per germline. V gave up 7 bases and J gave up 7 bases, with 13 bases separating them. The CDR3 contains 12 residues. The CDR3 loop is CASISALGGYTF. Here the CDR3 DNA reads TGTGCCAGCATTTCGGCGTTGGGTGGCTACACCTTC.

This clonotype was found many times. The rearrangement joins TRBV14 to TRBJ1-2; D perhaps matches TRBD1 (5 bases). The V end was cut by 0 bases, the J end by 2 bases, with 10 bases between. The CDR3 loop spans 15 amino acids. Germline assignment: CDR1 SGHDN and CDR2 FVKESK. The CDR3 DNA is TGTGCCAGCAGCCAAGAGAAGGGGCGGAACTATGGCTACACCTTC. Translation gives CASSQEKGRNYGYTF. The variable domain in full, with the rest retrieved from reference TRBV14 and TRBJ1-2, is EAGVTQFPSHSVIEKGQTVTLRCDPISGHDNLYWYRRVMGKEIKFLLHFVKESKQDESGMPNNRFLAERTGGTYSTLKVQPAELEDSGVYFCASSQEKGRNYGYTFGSGTRLTVV.

This clonotype was picked up a small number of times. The chain has TRBV27 and TRBJ2-2, with TRBD1 as a possible D gene (6 bases). In germline, CDR1 is MNHEY, CDR2 SMNVEV (reference sequence). Deletions cut 4 bases from V and 3 bases from J, with 12 bases between. This CDR3 has 15 amino acids. DNA for the CDR3: TGTGCCAGCAGTTGGGGGCAGATTTACACCGGGGAGCTGTTTTTT. Translation gives CASSWGQIYTGELFF.

This clonotype appeared many times. This chain uses TRBV4-1 with TRBJ1-2; D gene uncertain. This CDR3 region has 15 residues. CDR1 MGHRA and CDR2 YSYEKL come from the germline V gene. The V end lost 1 base, the J end lost 4 bases, and 13 bases lay between the germline ends. The CDR3 loop reads CASSQGGGRAYGYTF. CDR3 coding DNA: TGCGCCAGCAGCCAAGGTGGAGGGAGGGCCTATGGCTACACCTTC.

There are many counts of this clonotype. The V and J genes are TRBV5-1 and TRBJ2-7, with 12 bases matching TRBD1. The CDR3 consists of 16 residues. V gave up 4 bases and J gave up 0 bases; unmatched junction bases: 5. Germline CDR1 reads SGHRS; CDR2 reads YFSETQ. The CDR3 nucleotides are TGCGCCAGCAGCCCCCCGGGACAGGGGGCCTCCTACGAGCAGTACTTC. This translates into CASSPPGQGASYEQYF.

As regards this clonotype: At one end, the junction sequence differs from germline, possibly due to a read error. CDR3 region: CASRIGGGGELSF. DNA of the CDR3: TGTGCCAGCAGAATAGGGGGTGGCGGGGAGCTGTCTTTT. This chain uses TRBV12-3 or TRBV12-4 with TRBJ2-2; the D gene could be TRBD1 or TRBD2 (6 bases each). The CDR3 runs to 13 residues.

This clonotype was picked up many times. The chain has TRBV12-3 or TRBV12-4 and TRBJ1-2; TRBD1 matches 10 bases. V lost 3 bases and J lost 8; bases outside the gene matches: 6. CDR3 length equals 14 residues. CDR3 sequence (DNA): TGTGCCAGCAGTTTGGACAGGGGGAAGCGCGGCTACACCTTC. Translated: CASSLDRGKRGYTF.

The chain uses TRBV20-1 and TRBJ1-2; tentatively, D is TRBD1 (6 bases). The CDR3 length is 13 residues. V was trimmed by 4 bases and J by 0 bases, leaving 9 bases between them. Germline V lookup: CDR1 DFQATT, CDR2 SNEGSKA (reference sequence). The CDR3 here is CSAMDSPNYGYTF. CDR3 DNA: TGCAGTGCTATGGACAGTCCTAACTATGGCTACACCTTC.

The chain is built from TRBV28 and TRBJ1-6; D not certain. This CDR3 has 14 residues. The germline V gene has CDR1 MDHEN and CDR2 SYDVKM. V was trimmed by 5 bases and J by 5 bases, leaving 10 bases between them. In nucleotides, the CDR3 is TGTGCCAGCAGTCTCAGACACAATAATTCACCCCTCCACTTT. It is translated as CASSLRHNNSPLHF. The variable domain in full, completed from reference TRBV28 and TRBJ1-6, reads DVKVTQSSRYLVKRTGEKVFLECVQDMDHENMFWYRQDPGLGLRLIYFSYDVKMKEKGDIPEGYSVSREKKERFSLILESASTNQTSMYLCASSLRHNNSPLHFGNGTRLTVT.

Many counts were recorded for this clonotype. The rearrangement uses TRBV11-2 and TRBJ2-7, with no clear D. The CDR3 extends over 14 amino acids. The germline CDR1 and CDR2 sequences are SGHAT and FQNNGV. Trimming took off 0 bases at V and 2 bases at J, with 8 bases between the two ends. CDR3 residues: CASSLDSPTYEQYF. CDR3 DNA: TGTGCCAGCAGCTTAGACAGTCCTACCTACGAGCAGTACTTC.

This clonotype was seen many times. J is TRBJ1-1 and V is TRBV3-1, with D perhaps TRBD1 (6 bases). Germline CDR1 reads LGHDT; CDR2 reads YNNKEL (reference sequence). CDR3 length: 13 amino acids. The V end was cut by 3 bases, the J end by 5 bases, with 10 bases between. The CDR3 DNA follows: TGTGCCAGCAGCCAGGGACATGGGACTGAAGCTTTCTTT. It specifies CASSQGHGTEAFF.

Concerning this clonotype itself: One end of the junction fails to match germline, which may point to a read error. This CDR3 is CVWDEGGSYEQYF. The CDR3 DNA is TGTGTCTGGGACGAGGGGGGGTCCTACGAGCAGTACTTC. This chain connects TRBV30 to TRBJ2-7, with D possibly TRBD2 on 7 matching bases. Germline V gives CDR1 GTSNPN, CDR2 SVGIG (reference sequence). There are 13 residues in the CDR3.